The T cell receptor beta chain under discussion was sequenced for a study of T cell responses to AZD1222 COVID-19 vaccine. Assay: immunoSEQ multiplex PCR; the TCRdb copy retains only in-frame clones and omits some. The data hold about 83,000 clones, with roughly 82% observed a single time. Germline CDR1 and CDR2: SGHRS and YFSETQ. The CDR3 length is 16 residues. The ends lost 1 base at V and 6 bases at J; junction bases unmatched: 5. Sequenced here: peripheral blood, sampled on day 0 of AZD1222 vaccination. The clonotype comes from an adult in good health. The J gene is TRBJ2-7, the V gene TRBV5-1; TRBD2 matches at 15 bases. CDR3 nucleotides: TGCGCCAGCAGCTTGACCGGACTAGCGGGGGGGCTCGAGCAGTACTTC. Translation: CASSLTGLAGGLEQYF.